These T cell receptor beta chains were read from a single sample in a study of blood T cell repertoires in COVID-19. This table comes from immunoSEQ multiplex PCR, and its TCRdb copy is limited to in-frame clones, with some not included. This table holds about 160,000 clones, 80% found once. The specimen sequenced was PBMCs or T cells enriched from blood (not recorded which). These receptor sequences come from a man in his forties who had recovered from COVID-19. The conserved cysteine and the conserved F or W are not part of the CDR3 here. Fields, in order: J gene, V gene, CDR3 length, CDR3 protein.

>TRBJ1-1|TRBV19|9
ASTFVTEAF
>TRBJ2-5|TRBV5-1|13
ASSLSLAGWETQY
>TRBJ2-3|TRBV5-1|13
ASSFSGSSPDTQY
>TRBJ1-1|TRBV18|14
ASSPEVTGWSTEAF
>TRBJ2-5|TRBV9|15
ASSVGAGGAPQETQY
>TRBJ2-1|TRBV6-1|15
ASSDPQTSGAYNEQF
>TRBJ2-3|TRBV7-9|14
ASIQLGAVWTDTQY
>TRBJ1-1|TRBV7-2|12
ASRLAGGNTEAF
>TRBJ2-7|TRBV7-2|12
ASSLAGGTYEQY
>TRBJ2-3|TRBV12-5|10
ASGGHSDTQY
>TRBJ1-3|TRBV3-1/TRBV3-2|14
ASSQSGTGPGNTIY
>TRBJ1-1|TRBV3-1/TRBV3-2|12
ASSRTSLNTEAF
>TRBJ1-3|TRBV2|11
ASLQGSGNTIY
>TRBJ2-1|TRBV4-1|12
ASRPSGGANEQF
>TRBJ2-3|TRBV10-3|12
AIGGQGAADTQY
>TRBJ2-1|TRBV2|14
ASRGDRVISYGEQF
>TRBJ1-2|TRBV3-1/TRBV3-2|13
ASSQEREPNYGYT
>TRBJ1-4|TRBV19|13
ASSLNRGRFEKLF
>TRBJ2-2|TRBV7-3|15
ASSTIGLAGNTGELF
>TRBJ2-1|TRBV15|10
ATSRDRNEQF
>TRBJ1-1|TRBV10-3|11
AILPRVNTEAF
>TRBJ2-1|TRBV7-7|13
ASSPGGSGYNEQF
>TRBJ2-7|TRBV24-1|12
ATSPGNLNYEQY
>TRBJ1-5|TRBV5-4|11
ASSPGQDQPQH
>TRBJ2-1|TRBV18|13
ASSPGQGGPNEQF
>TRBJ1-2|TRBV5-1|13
ASSLGTATSGGYT
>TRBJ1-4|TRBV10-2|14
ASSESRDGGGEKLF